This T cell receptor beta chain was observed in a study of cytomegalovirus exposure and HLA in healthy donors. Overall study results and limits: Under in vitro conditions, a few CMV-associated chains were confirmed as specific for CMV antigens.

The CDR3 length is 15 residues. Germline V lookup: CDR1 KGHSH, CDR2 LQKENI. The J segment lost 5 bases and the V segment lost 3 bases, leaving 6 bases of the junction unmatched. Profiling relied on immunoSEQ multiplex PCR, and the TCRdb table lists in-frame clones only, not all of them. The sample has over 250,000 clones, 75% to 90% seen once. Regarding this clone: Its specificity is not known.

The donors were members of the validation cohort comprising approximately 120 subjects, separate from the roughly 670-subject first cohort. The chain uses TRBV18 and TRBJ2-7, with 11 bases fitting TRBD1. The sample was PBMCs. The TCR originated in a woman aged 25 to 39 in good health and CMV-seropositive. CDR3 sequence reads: CASSPIGQGANEQYF. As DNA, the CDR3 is TGTGCCAGCTCACCCATTGGACAGGGGGCCAACGAGCAGTACTTC.